The subject of this entry is one T cell receptor (beta chain). The antigen is not known. This specimen comes from a study of T cells after yellow fever vaccination. General observations from the study: The secondary T-cell response peaked on day 5, not day 15, but was weaker. Re-detected after boosting: most primary clones, almost 98% of CD4 and under 90% of CD8.

TCRdb reprocessed the 5' RACE reads via MiXCR and lists one record per CDR3 protein. The profile covers just over 250,000 distinct CDR3 sequences, with about 5.2% appearing a single time and roughly 3.5% taken by the ten largest. The CDR3 is made up of 14 amino acids. With 0 bases removed from V and 3 bases from J, the gap between germline ends came to 7 bases. Looked up from germline, CDR1 is LGHNA and CDR2 is YSLEER. The V call is TRBV4-3, the J call TRBJ2-3, with unresolved D. The receptor comes from a man aged 18 to 30 who received the YFV17D yellow fever vaccine. The input for sequencing was CD4+ T cells sorted from PBMCs, taken on the day of the yellow fever booster vaccination. The CDR3 protein is CASSQDRRTDTQYF. DNA for the CDR3: TGCGCCAGCAGCCAAGATAGACGGACAGATACGCAGTATTTT.